This T cell receptor (beta chain) originates from a study of tumor-infiltrating lymphocytes in primary liver carcinoma (TCRdb year 2017). About the full investigation: Of the five patients (three men and two women, aged 30 to 69 years), four had hepatocellular carcinoma and one had combined HCC and intrahepatic cholangiocarcinoma. The tumors of the five patients were staged as T1-T3 N0M0, with maximum diameters ranging from about 4 to 11 cm. Each sample produced about 3.5 to 8 million productive TCRbeta reads, and read depth showed no significant difference between tissue types. High reproducibility was observed for the technical replicate repertoires, with mean shared-clone rates roughly 0.92 and correlation coefficients above 0.95. Across five regions of each liver tumor, along with adjacent normal tissue and blood, the study brought together TCRbeta repertoire sequencing, expression microarrays and whole-exome sequencing. To link TCRbeta repertoire diversity with the local molecular phenotype, the 25 to 30 tumor region samples were profiled using Agilent mRNA microarrays. A total of about 35 specimens from 5 patients, comprising 25 or so tumor regions, 5 adjacent noncancerous liver tissues and 5 peripheral blood samples, were covered by TCRbeta repertoire sequencing.

The table lists this clonotype with a few counts. Its antigen is unknown. No much larger clone exists at a distance of one base, and base qualities are not known. Study-wide conclusions, independent of this receptor: Pairs of tumor regions showed greater repertoire overlap (mean around 36%) than tumor-adjacent pairs (approximately 17%) or tumor-blood pairs (around 15%), which is consistent with antigen-driven expansion. Only roughly 7.5-25% of top clones appeared in all five regions of a tumor, which suggests that tumor-infiltrating T cells are spatially heterogeneous. Comparison of CD4+ and CD8+ T cell repertoires was precluded by the use of bulk unsorted samples. A significantly larger repertoire fraction was made up by the top 250 clones in tumors than in blood (p = 0.039). Only a few patients were included in the study, and the authors note that the findings should be validated in a larger study. Because only the TCR beta chain was sequenced and unpaired alpha chains were not captured, true repertoire diversity is likely underestimated.

Without any cell sorting, total RNA and DNA were co-extracted from about 20-30 mg of bulk tissue using the AllPrep DNA/RNA mini kit. Surgical resection was performed in China between 2015 and 2016 on about 5 patients with histopathologically diagnosed primary liver carcinoma. At the time of sampling, the patients were treatment-naive and had chronic HBV infection. Each tumor was sampled at five spatially separated regions: the tumor centre plus the superior, inferior, left-lateral and right-lateral poles. Histological examination found more than 75% viable tumor cells in every tumor sample. Fresh tumor and adjacent tissue pieces were bisected, with one half stored in RNAlater at -80 degrees C and the other half sent for histology. CDR1 and CDR2 were assigned from the germline V gene as SGHTA and FQGTGA. The CDR3 contains 16 residues, cysteine and phenylalanine counted. The CDR3 DNA has 48 bases and is translated from base 1. For this chain, trimming is 5 bases at the V end and 4 bases at the J end, and the number of junction bases without a gene match is 11.

A constant-region primer and ProtoScript II reverse transcriptase were used to reverse-transcribe TCRbeta-specific cDNA from around 540 ng total RNA. TCRbeta libraries were built with three nested multiplex PCR rounds, a slightly modified ARM-PCR procedure. Multiplex TRBV1-TRBV30 forward primers and a Cbeta reverse primer were used in the first two PCR rounds, each of which was run for roughly 10 cycles. A final 25-cycle PCR with Deep VentR polymerase added sample barcodes and Illumina adapters. Before sequencing, amplicons between 200 and 500 bp were purified from gel using a QIAquick gel extraction kit. An Illumina HiSeq 2500 was used to sequence the TCRbeta amplicons, generating 250-bp paired-end reads. As for how the authors treated the data: Trimmomatic v0.33 was used to quality-trim the reads, and FLASH v1.2.11 was used to merge paired reads so that full CDR3 sequences could be recovered. V, D and J germline segments were assigned to the rearranged TCRbeta sequences by MiGEC v1.2.1b. Clonotype statistics, along with Shannon-Wiener diversity indices, were calculated using VDJtools v1.0.0. Except for diversity analysis, only each sample's 250 most abundant clonotypes were used in subsequent analyses to reduce sampling bias. TCRdb took the public reads, trimmed them with fastp at Q25, ran MiXCR for clone calling and kept in-frame beta chains. Rows are combined by CDR3 protein, so each entry shows the most common genes and DNA. The V and J calls and clone size are TCRdb's, not the authors'. For this sample there are 95,000 to 150,000 distinct CDR3 sequences; around two thirds appear just once. The ten largest clones capture about a tenth of the sample.

The clonotype comes from a woman in her sixties with primary liver carcinoma and hepatitis B virus infection. Sequenced input: liver tumor tissue from sampling region 1. This sample's cell subset or site label indicates: tumor region T1, superior pole. The sequence joins TRBV7-3 to TRBJ2-1; TRBD2 aligns with 7 central bases. The CDR3 protein: CASSPGGGRRYNEQFF. Here is the DNA: TGTGCCAGCAGCCCTGGGGGAGGGAGGCGGTACAATGAGCAGTTCTTC.